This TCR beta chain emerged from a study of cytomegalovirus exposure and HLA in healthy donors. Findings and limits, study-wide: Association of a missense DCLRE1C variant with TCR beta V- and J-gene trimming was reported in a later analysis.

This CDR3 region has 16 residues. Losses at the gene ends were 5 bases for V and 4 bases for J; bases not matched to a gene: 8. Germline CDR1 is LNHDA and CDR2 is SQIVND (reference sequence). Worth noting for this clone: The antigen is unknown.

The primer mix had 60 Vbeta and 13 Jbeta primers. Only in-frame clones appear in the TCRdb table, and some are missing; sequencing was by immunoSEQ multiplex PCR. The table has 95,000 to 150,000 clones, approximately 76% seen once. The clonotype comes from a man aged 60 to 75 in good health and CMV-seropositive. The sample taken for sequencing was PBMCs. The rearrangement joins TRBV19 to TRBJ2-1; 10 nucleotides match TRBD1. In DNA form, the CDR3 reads TGTGCCAGTAGTGCCCGGACAGGGGGGAGGTACAATGAGCAGTTCTTC. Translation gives CASSARTGGRYNEQFF.